This entry describes one T cell receptor (beta chain). The antigen is not known. CD3+CD4+ and CD3+CD8+ cells were FACS-sorted from thawed unstimulated PBMCs. This sample is drawn from a study of T cell clones after liver transplantation. Method: immunoSEQ multiplex PCR; TCRdb's copy keeps in-frame clones and lacks some. The repertoire holds 45,000 to 55,000 clones, with approximately 84% as singletons. V lost 3 bases and J lost 7, with 16 bases in between. From germline, CDR1 is LGHNA and CDR2 YNFKEQ. The CDR3 spans 15 residues. Study observations and caveats: A larger donor-reactive than third-party decline suggested partial antigen-specific deletion.

The sequence was collected from a human donor who received a liver transplant. The specimen was CD4+ T cells from blood, collected before liver transplant. The gene calls are TRBV4-2 and TRBJ1-3; possible D gene TRBD1, 5 bases. This CDR3 reads CASSQARGLGNTIYF. The CDR3 coding sequence is TGTGCCAGCAGCCAGGCAAGGGGACTTGGGAACACCATATATTTT.